This T cell receptor beta chain comes out of a study of human T cells and chemical hapten exposure. Study summary: Diphenylcyclopropenone was applied weekly to patients' scalps across the roughly 23-week study. Readings were taken at 6 days from patch tests that had applied 0.01% DPC to the upper back.

TCRdb independently ran MiXCR on the RACE reads; one entry per CDR3 protein. There are roughly 150,000 distinct CDR3 sequences in the sample; roughly 25% occur only once, and 2.1% lies in the top ten. Time point: patch test 3, about 24 weeks after DPC sensitization. Treatment denoted: therapeutic diphenylcyclopropenone sensitization with weekly scalp DPC. The total RNA was obtained from whole blood that was not fractionated. The receptor was isolated from a woman aged 18-29 years with alopecia areata. Some clones in this sample may be carry-over from other donors' samples. The input for sequencing was whole blood, taken in connection with sensitization to the hapten diphenylcyclopropenone (DPC).

CDR3 in DNA: TGTGCCAGCAGCCAGACAGGGCCAAACACTGAAGCTTTCTTT. It is translated as CASSQTGPNTEAFF. This chain links TRBV3-1 with TRBJ1-1; 7 bases line up with TRBD1. CDR1 and CDR2 (germline): LGHDT, YNNKEL (reference sequence). V lost 3 bases, J lost 2 bases, and 3 bases stayed unmatched. The CDR3 length is 14 residues.